This T cell receptor beta chain was sequenced in a study of T cell repertoires in aging, cancer and after chemotherapy. Study as a whole: Donor ages fell into six groups from 30 or younger up to 70 or older.

Rearranged V-D-J TRB sequences were amplified with a mixed TRB-A/B primer pool. TCRdb recomputed calls from the multiplex PCR reads with MiXCR, one row per CDR3 protein. The sample holds more than 2,000 distinct CDR3 sequences; roughly 20% are singletons and the top ten take about a quarter. Amplification of TCR beta used genomic DNA extracted from peripheral blood. This CDR3 region has 13 residues. Germline CDR1 and CDR2: MNHEY and SVGAGI. The chain uses TRBV6-5 and TRBJ2-7; D remains unclear. Material for sequencing was blood. This TCR derives from a human donor with a solid tumor. CDR3 nucleotides: TGTGTTAGCAGTTTAACCCCGAAGGGCGAGCAGTACTTC. Protein product: CVSSLTPKGEQYF.